The 3 T cell receptor beta chains below come from one sample, sequenced in a study of shared clonotypes between healthy human individuals. Clones were sequenced by immunoSEQ multiplex PCR, and TCRdb holds only the in-frame ones, with some missing. The table includes around 1,900,000 clones, around 95% detected once. The naive CD8 subset, CD45RO-negative cells positively selected for CCR7, excluded terminally differentiated effector memory CD45RA+ cells. Sequenced input: naive CD8+ T cells from PBMCs. These receptors all come from a man aged 18 to 30 in good health. Some clones in this sample may be carry-over from other donors' samples.

The gene calls are TRBV28 and TRBJ1-2; TRBD1 is a possible D gene (5 bases). V was trimmed by 5 bases and J by 4 bases, leaving 14 bases between them. Germline values: CDR1 MDHEN, CDR2 SYDVKM. The CDR3 totals 14 residues. CDR3 region: CASSLQEFFYGYTF. Written as DNA, the CDR3 is TGTGCCAGCAGTCTACAGGAGTTTTTCTATGGCTACACCTTC.

The chain employs TRBV5-1 and TRBJ2-7; D is unresolved. The CDR3 has 15 amino acids. V lost 4 bases and J lost 0, with 14 bases in between. Germline V gene lookup returns CDR1 SGHRS and CDR2 YFSETQ. CDR3 region: CASSTWTASSYEQYF. The CDR3 DNA reads TGCGCCAGCAGCACCTGGACGGCGAGCTCCTACGAGCAGTACTTC.

The gene calls are TRBV6-1 and TRBJ1-2; D is ambiguous. Germline lookup yields CDR1 MNHNS and CDR2 SASEGT. CDR3 length: 14 residues. Trimming took off 7 bases at V and 1 base at J, with 13 bases between the two ends. CDR3 sequence: CASTGGSLNYGYTF. CDR3 DNA: TGTGCCAGCACGGGCGGATCCCTTAACTATGGCTACACCTTC.